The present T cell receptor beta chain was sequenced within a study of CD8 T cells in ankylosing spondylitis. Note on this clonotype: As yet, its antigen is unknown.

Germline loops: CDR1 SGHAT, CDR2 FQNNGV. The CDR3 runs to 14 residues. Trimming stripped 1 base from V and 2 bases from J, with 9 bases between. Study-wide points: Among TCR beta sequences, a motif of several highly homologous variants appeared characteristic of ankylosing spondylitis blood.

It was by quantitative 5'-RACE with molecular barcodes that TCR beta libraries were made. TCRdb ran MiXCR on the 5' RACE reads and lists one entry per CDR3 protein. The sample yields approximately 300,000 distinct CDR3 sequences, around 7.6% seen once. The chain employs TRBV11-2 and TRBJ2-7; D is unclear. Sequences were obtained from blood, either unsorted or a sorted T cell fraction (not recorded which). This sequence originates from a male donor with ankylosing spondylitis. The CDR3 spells CASSLAGRAYEQYF. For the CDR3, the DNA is TGTGCCAGCAGCTTAGCGGGCCGCGCCTACGAGCAGTACTTC.